The 27 T cell receptor beta chains listed next were all sequenced from one sample in a study of blood T cell repertoires in COVID-19. Assay: immunoSEQ multiplex PCR; the TCRdb copy retains only in-frame clones and omits some. The table lists fewer than 200,000 clones, more than 70% of them singletons. Specimen: peripheral blood. The receptors stem from a middle-aged man with active or convalescent COVID-19.

The V gene is TRBV30, the J gene TRBJ1-6; TRBD1 aligns across 7 bases. Trimming at V came to 2 bases and at J to 6 bases, leaving 4 bases not matched to a gene. Germline CDR1 and CDR2: GTSNPN and SVGIG (reference sequence). This CDR3 spans 14 amino acids. For the CDR3, the DNA is TGTGCCTGGAGTCTAGGGACAGCTAATTCACCCCTCCACTTT. Its translation: CAWSLGTANSPLHF.

This chain links TRBV18 with TRBJ2-7; D is perhaps TRBD1 (6 bases). V was trimmed by 3 bases and J by 6 bases, leaving 15 bases between them. Germline V gene sequence: CDR1 KGHSH, CDR2 LQKENI. This CDR3 has 14 residues. CDR3: CASSPTGGASEQYF. The CDR3 nucleotides read TGTGCCAGCTCACCGACAGGTGGGGCGAGCGAGCAGTACTTC.

This chain uses TRBV10-2 with TRBJ2-5, with D unclear. V dropped 3 bases and J dropped 2 bases, with 10 bases sitting between them. Germline CDR1 and CDR2: WSHSY and SAAADI. This CDR3 is built from 14 residues. The CDR3 region is CASSDGVSQETQYF. The DNA for the CDR3 is TGCGCCAGCAGTGACGGAGTTTCGCAAGAGACCCAGTACTTC.

The V call is TRBV19, the J call TRBJ1-5; TRBD1 matches 8 bases. The trim removed 5 bases at V and 6 bases at J, leaving 9 bases unmatched. The CDR3 totals 15 residues. Germline CDR1 and CDR2: LNHDA and SQIVND (reference sequence). The CDR3 DNA follows: TGTGCCAGTAGTTTGCAGAAAACAGGGGGTCAGCCCCAGCATTTT. Its protein product is CASSLQKTGGQPQHF.

The chain couples TRBV7-2 to TRBJ1-2; a possible D gene is TRBD1 (5 bases). Germline CDR1 and CDR2: SGHTA and FQGNSA. Trimming left V 2 bases short and J 7 bases short, with 23 bases between. The CDR3 runs to 17 residues. The CDR3 sequence is CASSLNHSPPGGFGYTF. The CDR3 nucleotides are TGTGCCAGCAGCTTAAACCACAGCCCGCCCGGGGGGTTTGGCTACACCTTC.

This clone was counted only a few times. The chain couples TRBV27 to TRBJ2-7; D is unclear. CDR1 is MNHEY and CDR2 is SMNVEV in the germline V gene (reference sequence). CDR3 length equals 13 residues. Trimming cost V 5 bases and J 1 base, with 9 bases left between them. This chain's CDR3 is CASSPAVSYEQYF. For the CDR3, the DNA is TGTGCCAGCAGTCCTGCAGTATCCTACGAGCAGTACTTC.

The chain combines TRBV27 with TRBJ2-7; D possibly corresponds to TRBD2 (6 bases). The CDR3 has 14 residues. The germline V and J ends were trimmed by 2 bases and 4 bases, with 12 bases remaining between them. In germline, CDR1 is MNHEY, CDR2 SMNVEV (reference sequence). This chain's CDR3 is CASSLGGNTYEQYF. DNA for the CDR3: TGTGCCAGCAGTTTAGGCGGGAACACTTACGAGCAGTACTTC.

J is TRBJ1-1 and V is TRBV12-5; 9 positions agree with TRBD1. Trimming took 2 bases from V and 6 from J; bases not matched to a gene: 7. The CDR3 is 15 residues long. Germline V gene lookup returns CDR1 LGHNT and CDR2 FRNRAP. The DNA for the CDR3 is TGTGCTAGTGGTTTGACACCGGGACAGGGCTCTGAAGCTTTCTTT. It encodes CASGLTPGQGSEAFF.

The V and J genes are TRBV5-1 and TRBJ2-1; TRBD2 aligns across 10 bases. Per germline, CDR1 SGHRS and CDR2 YFSETQ. The CDR3 spans 15 residues. J was trimmed by 6 bases and V by 0 bases; bases with no gene match: 3. Here the CDR3 reads CASSLGSGGANEQFF. The CDR3 DNA sequence: TGCGCCAGCAGCTTGGGCAGCGGGGGGGCCAATGAGCAGTTCTTC.

The chain carries TRBV4-1 and TRBJ1-6; no definite D call. Deletions cut 1 base from V and 6 bases from J, with 16 bases between. The CDR3 extends over 17 amino acids. Germline CDR1 MGHRA, CDR2 YSYEKL. The CDR3 DNA sequence: TGCGCCAGCAGCCAAGTAGCGGGAAAGAAGGTTAATTCACCCCTCCACTTT. Translating it yields CASSQVAGKKVNSPLHF.

The V gene is TRBV27, the J gene TRBJ2-3, with D maybe TRBD1 (6 bases). This CDR3 comprises 16 residues. V shed 5 bases and J shed 8 bases, with 23 bases lying between them. Germline CDR1 and CDR2: MNHEY and SMNVEV (reference sequence). The CDR3 DNA follows: TGTGCCAGCAGTGCCTCCTTGGCAGGGGCTATTACTACGCAGTATTTT. This codes for CASSASLAGAITTQYF.

V gene TRBV10-3 combines with J gene TRBJ1-1; 7 bases agree with TRBD1. After removal of 8 bases from V and 1 base from J, the junction contained 7 bases not matched to a gene. The CDR3 length is 14 residues. CDR1 ENHRY and CDR2 SYGVKD come from the germline V gene. The CDR3 coding sequence is TGTGCCATCGGACCGGGACAGACGAACACTGAAGCTTTCTTT. Residues: CAIGPGQTNTEAFF.

J is TRBJ2-7 and V is TRBV10-3; no firm D call. Deletions cut 10 bases from V and 7 bases from J, with 20 bases between. In germline, CDR1 is ENHRY, CDR2 SYGVKD. The CDR3 totals 13 residues. The CDR3 nucleotides are TGTGCCACCAGACCGGAGTCGATACGGGAGCAGTACTTC. Protein: CATRPESIREQYF.

The gene calls are TRBV5-1 and TRBJ1-1, with D perhaps matching TRBD1 (6 bases). Germline assignment: CDR1 SGHRS and CDR2 YFSETQ. The CDR3 contains 15 residues. V was trimmed by 4 bases and J by 0 bases, leaving 13 bases between them. The CDR3 loop is CASSGGQTVNTEAFF. In DNA form, the CDR3 reads TGCGCCAGCAGCGGGGGCCAAACAGTGAACACTGAAGCTTTCTTT.

The rearrangement links TRBV6-5 to TRBJ1-6, with a tentative D call TRBD1 (6 bases). This CDR3 contains 15 residues. V lost 2 bases and J lost 5, with 10 bases in between. Germline loops: CDR1 MNHEY, CDR2 SVGAGI. The CDR3 reads CASSYRGYDNSPLHF. Here the CDR3 DNA reads TGTGCCAGCAGTTACAGGGGGTATGATAATTCACCCCTCCACTTT.

The chain is built from TRBV13 and TRBJ1-4; TRBD1 might be the D (5 bases). V lost 5 bases and J lost 0, with 13 bases in between. The CDR3 has 16 residues. Germline values: CDR1 PRHDT, CDR2 FYEKMQ (reference sequence). The CDR3 sequence: CASSPGQAATNEKLFF. The CDR3 DNA follows: TGTGCCAGCAGCCCTGGACAAGCTGCAACTAATGAAAAACTGTTTTTT.

This sequence joins TRBV27 and TRBJ1-6; 7 nucleotides align to TRBD1. The germline V gene encodes CDR1 MNHEY and CDR2 SMNVEV (reference sequence). Unmatched junction bases numbered 2, after V lost 5 bases and J lost 7 bases. The CDR3 runs to 13 residues. The CDR3 DNA follows: TGTGCCAGCAGTCGACAGGGAAATTCACCCCTCCACTTT. Encoded protein: CASSRQGNSPLHF.

This rearrangement joins TRBV3-1 (or the pseudogene TRBV3-2) to TRBJ1-1, with 7 positions matching TRBD1. Looked up from germline, CDR1 is LGHDT and CDR2 is YNNKEL (reference sequence). The CDR3 is 14 residues long. Trimming at V came to 4 bases and at J to 4 bases, leaving 6 bases not matched to a gene. CDR3 residues: CASSLTGEATEAFF. CDR3 bases: TGTGCCAGCAGCCTTACAGGGGAAGCCACTGAAGCTTTCTTT.

This chain links TRBV18 with TRBJ1-1; 7 bases fit TRBD1. This CDR3 is 15 amino acids long. The junction had 2 bases not matched to a gene; V was cut back by 0 bases and J by 1 base. Germline values: CDR1 KGHSH, CDR2 LQKENI. The CDR3 reads CASSPPGQQNTEAFF. The CDR3, as DNA: TGTGCCAGCTCACCACCGGGACAGCAGAACACTGAAGCTTTCTTT.

The CDR3 coding sequence is TGTGCCAGCTCACCCGGGACAGCTGAAGCTTTCTTT. As protein: CASSPGTAEAFF. The chain employs TRBV18 and TRBJ1-1; 7 nucleotides line up with TRBD1. The CDR3 is 12 amino acids. Germline CDR1 reads KGHSH; CDR2 reads LQKENI. V lost 3 bases and J lost 6; bases outside the gene matches: 1.

V usage is TRBV10-2 and J usage is TRBJ2-6, with 8 bases lining up with TRBD1. Germline trimming cut 9 bases from V and 0 bases from J; bases unmatched to any gene: 10. The CDR3 runs to 17 residues. CDR1 is WSHSY and CDR2 is SAAADI in the germline V gene. Here the CDR3 reads CASSDRGLPSGANVLTF. CDR3 DNA sequence: TGCGCCAGTTCTGACAGGGGCCTCCCCTCTGGGGCCAACGTCCTGACTTTC.

The DNA for the CDR3 is TGCGCCAGCAGCTTAGAAGGGGGCGGCAATCAGCCCCAGCATTTT. Protein: CASSLEGGGNQPQHF. The chain employs TRBV5-1 and TRBJ1-5; 7 bases agree with TRBD1. Trimming took 2 bases from V and 2 from J; bases not matched to a gene: 4. The CDR3 runs to 15 residues. The V gene's germline CDR1 is SGHRS and CDR2 YFSETQ.

The chain has TRBV4-1 and TRBJ1-2, with 8 nucleotides matching TRBD1. The V segment lost 3 bases and the J segment 3 bases; nucleotides outside the gene matches: 3. The CDR3 is 14 amino acids. CDR1 and CDR2 (germline): MGHRA, YSYEKL. DNA of the CDR3: TGCGCCAGCAGCCAGGCAGGGGGCGACTATGGCTACACCTTC. Its protein is CASSQAGGDYGYTF.

This clone was recorded a few times. Written as DNA, the CDR3 is TGTGCCAGCAGCCAAGTAGCAGGGGGCTCTGAAGCTTTCTTT. Protein sequence: CASSQVAGGSEAFF. The rearrangement links TRBV3-1 (or the pseudogene TRBV3-2) to TRBJ1-1; 8 nucleotides agree with TRBD1. V dropped 1 base and J dropped 6; count of bases not matched to a gene: 4. Germline V gene data show CDR1 as LGHDT and CDR2 as YNNKEL (reference sequence). This CDR3 comprises 14 residues.

This clone showed up just a few times. This chain joins TRBV5-1 and TRBJ1-1; 9 bases line up with TRBD1. Germline values: CDR1 SGHRS, CDR2 YFSETQ. V dropped 1 base and J dropped 4; count of bases not matched to a gene: 2. The CDR3 has 14 residues. CDR3 sequence: CASSLKGQGTEAFF. CDR3 nucleotides: TGCGCCAGCAGCTTGAAGGGACAGGGCACTGAAGCTTTCTTT.

The CDR3 region has the DNA TGTGCCAGCAGCCAACAGGGTGACTATGGCTACACCTTC. Translating it yields CASSQQGDYGYTF. The chain combines TRBV3-1 (or the pseudogene TRBV3-2) with TRBJ1-2; weak D call: TRBD1 (5 bases). Germline V CDR1 and CDR2: LGHDT, YNNKEL (reference sequence). CDR3 length: 13 amino acids. The V end was cut by 2 bases, the J end by 3 bases, with 7 bases between.

The V gene is TRBV4-3, the J gene TRBJ1-6; perhaps TRBD1 as D (5 bases). The CDR3 consists of 15 residues. The ends were cut back, 6 bases at V and 14 bases at J, with 23 bases in the middle. Germline CDR1 is LGHNA and CDR2 is YSLEER. CDR3 bases: TGCGCCAGCAGTTCCGTAGGACACGGCGAAGGGTCCCTCCACTTT. Translating it yields CASSSVGHGEGSLHF.